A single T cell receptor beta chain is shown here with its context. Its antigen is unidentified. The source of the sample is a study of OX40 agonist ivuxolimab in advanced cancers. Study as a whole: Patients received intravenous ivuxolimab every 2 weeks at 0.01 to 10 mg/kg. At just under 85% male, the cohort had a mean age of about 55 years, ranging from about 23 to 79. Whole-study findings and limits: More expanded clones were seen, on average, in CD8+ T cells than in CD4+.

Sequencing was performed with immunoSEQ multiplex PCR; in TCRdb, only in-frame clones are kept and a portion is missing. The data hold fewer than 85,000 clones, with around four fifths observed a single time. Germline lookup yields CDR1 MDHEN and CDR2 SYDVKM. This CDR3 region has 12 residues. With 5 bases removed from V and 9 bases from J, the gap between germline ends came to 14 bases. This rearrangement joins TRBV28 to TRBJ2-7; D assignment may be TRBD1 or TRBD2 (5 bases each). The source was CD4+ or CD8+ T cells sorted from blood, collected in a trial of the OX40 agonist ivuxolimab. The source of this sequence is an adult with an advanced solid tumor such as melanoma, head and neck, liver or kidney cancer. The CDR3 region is CASSPLGTGQYF. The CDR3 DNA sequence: TGTGCCAGCAGTCCCTTGGGGACGGGGCAGTACTTC.